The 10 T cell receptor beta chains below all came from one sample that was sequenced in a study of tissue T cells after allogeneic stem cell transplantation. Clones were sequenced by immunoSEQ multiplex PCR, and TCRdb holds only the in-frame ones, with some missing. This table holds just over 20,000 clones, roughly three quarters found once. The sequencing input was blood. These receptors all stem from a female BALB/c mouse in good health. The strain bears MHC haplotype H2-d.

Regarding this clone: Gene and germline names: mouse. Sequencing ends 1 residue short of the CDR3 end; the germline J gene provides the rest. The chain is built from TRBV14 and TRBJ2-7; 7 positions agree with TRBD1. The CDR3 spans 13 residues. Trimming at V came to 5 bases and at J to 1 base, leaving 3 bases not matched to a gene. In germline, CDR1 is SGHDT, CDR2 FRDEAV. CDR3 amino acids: CASRRQGSYEQYF. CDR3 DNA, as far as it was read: TGTGCCAGCAGGCGACAGGGATCCTATGAACAGTAC. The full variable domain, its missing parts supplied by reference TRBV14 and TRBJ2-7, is EAGVTQSPRYAVLQEGQAVSFWCDPISGHDTLYWYQQPRDQGPQLLVYFRDEAVIDNSQLPSDRFSAVRPKGTNSTLKIQSAKQGDTATYLCASRRQGSYEQYFGPGTRLTVL.

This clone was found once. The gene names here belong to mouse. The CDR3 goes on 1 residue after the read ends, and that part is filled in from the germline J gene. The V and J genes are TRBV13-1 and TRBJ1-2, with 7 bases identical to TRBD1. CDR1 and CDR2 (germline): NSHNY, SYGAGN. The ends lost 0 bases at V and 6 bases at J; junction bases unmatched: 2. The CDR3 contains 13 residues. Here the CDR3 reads CASSDATGTDYTF. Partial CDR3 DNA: TGTGCCAGCAGTGATGCGACAGGGACCGACTACACC.

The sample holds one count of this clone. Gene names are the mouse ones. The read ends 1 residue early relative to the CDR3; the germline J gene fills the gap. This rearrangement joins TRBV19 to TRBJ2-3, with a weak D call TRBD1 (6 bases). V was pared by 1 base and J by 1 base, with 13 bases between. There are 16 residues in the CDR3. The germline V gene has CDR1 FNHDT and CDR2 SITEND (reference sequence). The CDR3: CASSIPAQGGAETLYF. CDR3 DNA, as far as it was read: TGTGCCAGCAGTATACCCGCACAGGGCGGTGCAGAAACGCTGTAT.

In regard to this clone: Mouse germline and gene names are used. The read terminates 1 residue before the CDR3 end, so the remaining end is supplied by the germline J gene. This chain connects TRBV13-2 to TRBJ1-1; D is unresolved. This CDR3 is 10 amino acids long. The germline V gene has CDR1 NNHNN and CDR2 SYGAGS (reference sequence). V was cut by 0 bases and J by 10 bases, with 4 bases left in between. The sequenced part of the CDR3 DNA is TGTGCCAGCGGTGATGGGGGAGTCTTC. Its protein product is CASGDGGVF. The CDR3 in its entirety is CASGDGGVFF.

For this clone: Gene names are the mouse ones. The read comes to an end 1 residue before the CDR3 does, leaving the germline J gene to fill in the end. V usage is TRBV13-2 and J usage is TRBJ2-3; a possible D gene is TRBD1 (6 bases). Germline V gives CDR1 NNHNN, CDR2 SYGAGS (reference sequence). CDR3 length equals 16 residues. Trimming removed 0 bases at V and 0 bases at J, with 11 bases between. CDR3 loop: CASGDEGTSSAETLYF. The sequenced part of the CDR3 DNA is TGTGCCAGCGGTGATGAGGGGACATCTAGTGCAGAAACGCTGTAT.

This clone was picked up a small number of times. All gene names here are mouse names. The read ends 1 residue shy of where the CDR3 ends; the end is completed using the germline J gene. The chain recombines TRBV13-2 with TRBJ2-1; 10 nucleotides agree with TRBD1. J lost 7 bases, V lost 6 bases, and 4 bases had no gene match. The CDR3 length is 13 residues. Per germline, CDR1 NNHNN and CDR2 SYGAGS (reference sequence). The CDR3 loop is CASAPGQGAEQFF. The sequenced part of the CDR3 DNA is TGTGCCAGCGCCCCGGGACAGGGGGCTGAGCAGTTC.

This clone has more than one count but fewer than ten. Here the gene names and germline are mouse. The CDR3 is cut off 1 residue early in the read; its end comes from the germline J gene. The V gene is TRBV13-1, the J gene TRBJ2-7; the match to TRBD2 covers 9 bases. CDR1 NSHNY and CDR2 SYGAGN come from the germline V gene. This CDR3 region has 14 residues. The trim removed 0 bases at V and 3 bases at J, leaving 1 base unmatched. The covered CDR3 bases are TGTGCCAGCAGTGATGTCTGGGGGGGCTATGAACAGTAC. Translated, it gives CASSDVWGGYEQY. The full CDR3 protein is CASSDVWGGYEQYF.

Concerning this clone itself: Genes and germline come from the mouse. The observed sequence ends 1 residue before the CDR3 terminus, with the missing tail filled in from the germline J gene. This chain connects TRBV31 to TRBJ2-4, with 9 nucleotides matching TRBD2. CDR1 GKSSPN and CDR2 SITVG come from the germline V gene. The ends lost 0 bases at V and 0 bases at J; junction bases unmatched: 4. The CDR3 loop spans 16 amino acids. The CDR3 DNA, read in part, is TGTGCCTGGAGTCTAAGACTGGGGGCTAGTCAAAACACCTTGTAC. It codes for CAWSLRLGASQNTLY. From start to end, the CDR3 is CAWSLRLGASQNTLYF.

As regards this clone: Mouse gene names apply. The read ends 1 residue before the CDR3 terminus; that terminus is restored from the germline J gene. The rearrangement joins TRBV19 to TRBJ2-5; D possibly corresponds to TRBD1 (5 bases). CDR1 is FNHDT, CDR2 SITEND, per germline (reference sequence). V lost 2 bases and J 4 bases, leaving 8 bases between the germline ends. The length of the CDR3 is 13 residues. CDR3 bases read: TGTGCCAGCAGTATTTTGGACAAAGACACCCAGTAC. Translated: CASSILDKDTQY. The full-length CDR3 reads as CASSILDKDTQYF.

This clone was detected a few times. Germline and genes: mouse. CDR3: CASGRQGEEQYF. The CDR3 bases that were read are TGTGCCAGCGGGAGGCAGGGGGAGGAACAGTAC. The chain recombines TRBV13-2 with TRBJ2-7; 7 bases are a match to TRBD1. With the read ending 1 residue before the CDR3 end, the germline J gene is used to fill in that end. From germline, CDR1 is NNHNN and CDR2 SYGAGS (reference sequence). The CDR3 covers 12 residues. Losses at the gene ends were 5 bases for V and 7 bases for J; bases not matched to a gene: 6.